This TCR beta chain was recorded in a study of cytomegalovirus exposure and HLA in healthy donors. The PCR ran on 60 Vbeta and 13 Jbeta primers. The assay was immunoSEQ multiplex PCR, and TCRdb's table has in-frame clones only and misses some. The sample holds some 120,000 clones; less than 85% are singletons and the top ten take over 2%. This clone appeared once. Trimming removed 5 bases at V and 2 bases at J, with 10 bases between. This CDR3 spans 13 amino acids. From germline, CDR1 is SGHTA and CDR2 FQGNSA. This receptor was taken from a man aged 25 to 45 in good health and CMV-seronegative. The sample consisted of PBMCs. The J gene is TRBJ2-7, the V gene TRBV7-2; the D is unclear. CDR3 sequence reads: CASSVISAYEQYF. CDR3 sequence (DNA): TGTGCCAGCAGCGTAATCAGTGCCTACGAGCAGTACTTC.